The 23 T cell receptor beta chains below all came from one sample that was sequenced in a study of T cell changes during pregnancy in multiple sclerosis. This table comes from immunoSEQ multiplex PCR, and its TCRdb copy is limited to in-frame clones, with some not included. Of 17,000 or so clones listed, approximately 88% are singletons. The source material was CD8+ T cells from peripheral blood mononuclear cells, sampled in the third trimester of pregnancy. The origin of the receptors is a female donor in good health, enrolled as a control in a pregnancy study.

CDR3 amino acids: CAWSDGTFHEGAFF. CDR3 bases: TGTGCCTGGAGCGACGGGACATTTCACGAGGGGGCTTTCTTT. The rearrangement uses TRBV30 and TRBJ1-1, with a tentative D call TRBD1 (6 bases). Trimming left V 3 bases short and J 11 bases short, with 22 bases between. Germline V lookup: CDR1 GTSNPN, CDR2 SVGIG (reference sequence). The CDR3 spans 14 residues.

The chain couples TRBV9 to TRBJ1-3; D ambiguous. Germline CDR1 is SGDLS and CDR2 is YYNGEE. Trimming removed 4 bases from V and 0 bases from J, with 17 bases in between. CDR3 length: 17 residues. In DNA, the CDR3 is TGTGCCAGCAGCCCCTACTCCGGGTCCCACTCTGGAAACACCATATATTTT. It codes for CASSPYSGSHSGNTIYF.

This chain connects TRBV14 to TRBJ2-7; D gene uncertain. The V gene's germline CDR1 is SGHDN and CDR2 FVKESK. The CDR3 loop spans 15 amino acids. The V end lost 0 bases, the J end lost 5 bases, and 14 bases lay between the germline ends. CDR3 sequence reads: CASSQDARISDEQYF. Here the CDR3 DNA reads TGTGCCAGCAGCCAAGATGCGAGAATAAGCGACGAGCAGTACTTC. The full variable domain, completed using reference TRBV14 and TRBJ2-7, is EAGVTQFPSHSVIEKGQTVTLRCDPISGHDNLYWYRRVMGKEIKFLLHFVKESKQDESGMPNNRFLAERTGGTYSTLKVQPAELEDSGVYFCASSQDARISDEQYFGPGTRLTVT.

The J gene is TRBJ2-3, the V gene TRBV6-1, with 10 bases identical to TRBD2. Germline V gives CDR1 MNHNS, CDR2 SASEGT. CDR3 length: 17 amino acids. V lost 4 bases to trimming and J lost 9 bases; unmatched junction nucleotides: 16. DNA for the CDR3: TGTGCCAGCAGTGTCACCGGGACTAGCGCGATGGGGCGGACGCAGTATTTT. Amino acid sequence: CASSVTGTSAMGRTQYF.

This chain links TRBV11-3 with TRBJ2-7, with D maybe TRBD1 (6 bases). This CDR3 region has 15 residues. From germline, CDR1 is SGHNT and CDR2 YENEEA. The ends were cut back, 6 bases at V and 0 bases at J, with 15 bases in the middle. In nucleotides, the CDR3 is TGTGCCAGCAGTTATGGACAGAGTAGCTCCTACGAGCAGTACTTC. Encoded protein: CASSYGQSSSYEQYF.

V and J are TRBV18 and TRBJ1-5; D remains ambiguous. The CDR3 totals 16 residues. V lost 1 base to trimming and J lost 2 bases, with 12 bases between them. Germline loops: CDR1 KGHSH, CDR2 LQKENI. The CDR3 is CASSPRGWRGNQPQHF. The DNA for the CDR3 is TGTGCCAGCTCACCACGGGGTTGGAGGGGCAATCAGCCCCAGCATTTT.

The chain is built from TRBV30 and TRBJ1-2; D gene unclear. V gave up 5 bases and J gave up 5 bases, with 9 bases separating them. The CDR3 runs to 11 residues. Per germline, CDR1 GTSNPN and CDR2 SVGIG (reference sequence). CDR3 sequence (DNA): TGTGCCTGGGCCCCGGAGTATGGCTACACCTTC. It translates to CAWAPEYGYTF. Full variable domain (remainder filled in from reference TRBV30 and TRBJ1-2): SQTIHQWPATLVQPVGSPLSLECTVEGTSNPNLYWYRQAAGRGLQLLFYSVGIGQISSEVPQNLSASRPQDRQFILSSKKLLLSDSGFYLCAWAPEYGYTFGSGTRLTVV.

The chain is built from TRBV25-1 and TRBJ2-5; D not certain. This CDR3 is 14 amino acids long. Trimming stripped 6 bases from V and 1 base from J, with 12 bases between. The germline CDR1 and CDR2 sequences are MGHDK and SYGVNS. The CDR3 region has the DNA TGTGCCAGCAGCCCCCGTAGCTCCCAAGAGACCCAGTACTTC. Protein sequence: CASSPRSSQETQYF.

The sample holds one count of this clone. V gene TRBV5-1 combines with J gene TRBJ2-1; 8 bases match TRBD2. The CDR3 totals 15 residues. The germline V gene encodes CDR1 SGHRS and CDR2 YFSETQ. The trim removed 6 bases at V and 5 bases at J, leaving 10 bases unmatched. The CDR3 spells CASTRGGEGHNEQFF. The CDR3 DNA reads TGCGCCAGCACTCGGGGGGGCGAAGGTCACAATGAGCAGTTCTTC.

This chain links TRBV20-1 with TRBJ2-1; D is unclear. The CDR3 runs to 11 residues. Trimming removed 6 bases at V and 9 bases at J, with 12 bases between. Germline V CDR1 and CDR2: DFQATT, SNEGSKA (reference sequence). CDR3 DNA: TGCAGTGCCGTAGATCTTGGTGAGCAGTTCTTC. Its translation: CSAVDLGEQFF.

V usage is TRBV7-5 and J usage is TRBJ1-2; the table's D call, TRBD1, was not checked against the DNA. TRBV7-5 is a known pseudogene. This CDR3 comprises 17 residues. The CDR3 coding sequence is TGTGCCAGAAGCTTAGAGGCGGGGGACAGGGGGAACTATGGCTACACCTTC. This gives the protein CARSLEAGDRGNYGYTF.

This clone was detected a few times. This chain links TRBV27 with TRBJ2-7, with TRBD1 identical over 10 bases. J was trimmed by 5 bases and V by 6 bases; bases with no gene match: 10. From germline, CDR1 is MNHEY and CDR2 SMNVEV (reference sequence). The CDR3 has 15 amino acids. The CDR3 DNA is TGTGCCAGCAGCTTGATCGGGACAGGGGTCCACGAGCAGTACTTC. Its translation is CASSLIGTGVHEQYF.

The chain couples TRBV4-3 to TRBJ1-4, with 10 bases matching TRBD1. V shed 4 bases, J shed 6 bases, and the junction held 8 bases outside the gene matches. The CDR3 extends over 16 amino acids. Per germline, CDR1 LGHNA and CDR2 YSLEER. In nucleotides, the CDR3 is TGCGCCAGCAGCCGAGGGGCCGGGACAGGGGATGAAAAACTGTTTTTT. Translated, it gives CASSRGAGTGDEKLFF.

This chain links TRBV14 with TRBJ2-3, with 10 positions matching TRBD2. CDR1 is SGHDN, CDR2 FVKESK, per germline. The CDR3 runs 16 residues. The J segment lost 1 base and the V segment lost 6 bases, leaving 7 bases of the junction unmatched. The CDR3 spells CASRSSGSPRTDTQYF. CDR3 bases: TGTGCCAGCAGGTCTAGCGGGAGTCCTCGCACAGATACGCAGTATTTT.

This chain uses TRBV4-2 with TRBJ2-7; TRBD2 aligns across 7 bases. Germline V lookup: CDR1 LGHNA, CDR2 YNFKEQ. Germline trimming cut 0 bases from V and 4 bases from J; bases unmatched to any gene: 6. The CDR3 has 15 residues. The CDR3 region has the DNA TGTGCCAGCAGCCAAGAGGAGGGAGGGGCTTACGAGCAGTACTTC. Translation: CASSQEEGGAYEQYF.

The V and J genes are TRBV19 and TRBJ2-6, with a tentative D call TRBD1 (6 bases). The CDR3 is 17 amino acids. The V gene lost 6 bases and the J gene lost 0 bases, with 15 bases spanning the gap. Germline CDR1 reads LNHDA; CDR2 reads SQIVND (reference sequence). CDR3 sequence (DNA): TGTGCCAGTAGCTCGACAGGTTCCCACTCTGGGGCCAACGTCCTGACTTTC. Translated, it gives CASSSTGSHSGANVLTF.

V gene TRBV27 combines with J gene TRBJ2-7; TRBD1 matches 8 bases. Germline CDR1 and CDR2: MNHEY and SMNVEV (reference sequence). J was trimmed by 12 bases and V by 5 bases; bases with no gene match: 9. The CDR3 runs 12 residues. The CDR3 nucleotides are TGTGCCAGCAGTCCCCCGACAGGGGTGGCGTACTTC. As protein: CASSPPTGVAYF.

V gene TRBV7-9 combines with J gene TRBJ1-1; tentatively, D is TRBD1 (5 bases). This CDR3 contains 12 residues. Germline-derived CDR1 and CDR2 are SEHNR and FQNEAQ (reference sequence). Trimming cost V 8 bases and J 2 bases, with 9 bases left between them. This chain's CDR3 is CASQDSNTEAFF. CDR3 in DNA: TGTGCCAGCCAAGACAGTAACACTGAAGCTTTCTTT.

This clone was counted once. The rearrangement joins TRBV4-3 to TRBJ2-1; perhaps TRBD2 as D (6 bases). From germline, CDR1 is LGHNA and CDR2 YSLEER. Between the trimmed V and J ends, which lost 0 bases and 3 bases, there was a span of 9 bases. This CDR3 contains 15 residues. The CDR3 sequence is CASSQDGTYYNEQFF. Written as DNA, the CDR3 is TGCGCCAGCAGCCAAGATGGGACTTACTACAATGAGCAGTTCTTC.

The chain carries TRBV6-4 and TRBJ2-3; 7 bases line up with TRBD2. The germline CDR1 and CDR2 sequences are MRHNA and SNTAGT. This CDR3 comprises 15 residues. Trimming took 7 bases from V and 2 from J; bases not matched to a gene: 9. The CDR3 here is CASNPGAGTTDTQYF. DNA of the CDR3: TGTGCCAGCAACCCAGGAGCGGGGACCACAGATACGCAGTATTTT.

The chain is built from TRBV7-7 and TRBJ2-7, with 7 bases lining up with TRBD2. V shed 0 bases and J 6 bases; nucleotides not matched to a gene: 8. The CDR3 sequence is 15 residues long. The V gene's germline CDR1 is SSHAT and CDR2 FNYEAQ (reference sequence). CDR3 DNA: TGTGCCAGCAGCTTAGCCCCCGGACTAGGGTCCGAGCAGTACTTC. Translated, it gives CASSLAPGLGSEQYF.

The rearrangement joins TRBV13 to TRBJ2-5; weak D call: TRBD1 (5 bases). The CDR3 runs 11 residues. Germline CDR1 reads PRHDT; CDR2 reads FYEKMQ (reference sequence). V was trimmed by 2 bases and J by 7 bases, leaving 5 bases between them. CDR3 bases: TGTGCCAGCAGCTTACAGGGGACCCAGTACTTC. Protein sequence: CASSLQGTQYF.

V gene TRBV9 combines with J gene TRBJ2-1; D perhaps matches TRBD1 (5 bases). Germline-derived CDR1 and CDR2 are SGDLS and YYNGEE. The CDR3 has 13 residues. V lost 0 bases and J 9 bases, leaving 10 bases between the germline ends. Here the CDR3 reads CASSVASGFEQFF. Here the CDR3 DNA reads TGTGCCAGCAGCGTAGCGTCAGGGTTTGAGCAGTTCTTC.